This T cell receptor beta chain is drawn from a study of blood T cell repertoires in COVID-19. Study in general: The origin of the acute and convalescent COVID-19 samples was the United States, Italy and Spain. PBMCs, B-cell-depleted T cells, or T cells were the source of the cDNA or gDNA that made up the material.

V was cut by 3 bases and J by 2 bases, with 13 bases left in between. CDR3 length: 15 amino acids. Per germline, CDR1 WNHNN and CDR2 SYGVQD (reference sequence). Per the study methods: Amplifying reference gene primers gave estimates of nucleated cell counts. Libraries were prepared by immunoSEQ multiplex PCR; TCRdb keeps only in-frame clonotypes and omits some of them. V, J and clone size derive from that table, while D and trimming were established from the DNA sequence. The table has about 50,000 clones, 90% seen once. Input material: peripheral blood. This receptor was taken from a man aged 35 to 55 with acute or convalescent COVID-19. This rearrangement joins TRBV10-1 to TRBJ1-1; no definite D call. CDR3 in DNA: TGCGCCAGCAGTGACTCCGTCACGGGTAACACTGAAGCTTTCTTT. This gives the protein CASSDSVTGNTEAFF.